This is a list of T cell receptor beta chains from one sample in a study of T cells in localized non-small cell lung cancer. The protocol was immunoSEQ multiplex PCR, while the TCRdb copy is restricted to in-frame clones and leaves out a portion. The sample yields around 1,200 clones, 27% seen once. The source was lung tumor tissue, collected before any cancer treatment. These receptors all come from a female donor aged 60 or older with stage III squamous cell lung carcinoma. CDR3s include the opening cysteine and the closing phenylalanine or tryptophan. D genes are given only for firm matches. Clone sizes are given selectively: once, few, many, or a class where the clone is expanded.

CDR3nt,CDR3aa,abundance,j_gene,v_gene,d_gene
TGTGCCAGCAGCCCCCGGGGGGGGTCGGCTACTTCACTCCTCCACTTT,CASSPRGGSATSLLHF,-,TRBJ1-6,TRBV11-3,-
TGTGCCAGCAGCTTAGGCGCTCGGGCGGGGAAGGCCGGGGAGCTGTTTTTT,CASSLGARAGKAGELFF,-,TRBJ2-2,TRBV11-3,-
TGTGCCAGCAGCCAGGGGACAGGGTGGAATGAGCAGTTCTTC,CASSQGTGWNEQFF,once,TRBJ2-1,TRBV14,TRBD1
TGTGCAAGTCGCTTAGACCTCGCCTGGACAGGGAACACTGAAGCTTTCTTT,CASRLDLAWTGNTEAFF,-,TRBJ1-1,TRBV12-2,-
TGTGCCTGGAGTGTGGAGAATGAGCAGTTCTTC,CAWSVENEQFF,-,TRBJ2-1,TRBV30,-
TGTGCCAGCAGCGTAGGAGCGGACACTGAAGCTTTCTTT,CASSVGADTEAFF,few,TRBJ1-1,TRBV9,-
TGTGCCAGCAGTGCAGCTCCCCGGACTGAAGCTTTCTTT,CASSAAPRTEAFF,-,TRBJ1-1,TRBV9,-
TGTGCCAGCAGTCAGCGCGGGCTGAATGAGCAGTTCTTC,CASSQRGLNEQFF,-,TRBJ2-1,TRBV6-8,-
TGCGCCAGCAGCTTGGACACCGGAGGTGATGAAAAACTGTTTTTT,CASSLDTGGDEKLFF,-,TRBJ1-4,TRBV5-1,-
TGTGCCAGCTCCTCGGACGGGACGAGGGCCCTCCACTTT,CASSSDGTRALHF,-,TRBJ1-6,TRBV18,-
TGTGCCAGCAGCCAAGTCAGTGGAAACACCATATATTTT,CASSQVSGNTIYF,-,TRBJ1-3,TRBV14,-
TGTGCCAGCAGCGTAGTGAACGGCTATGGCTACACCTTC,CASSVVNGYGYTF,few,TRBJ1-2,TRBV9,-
TGTGCCAGTAGTGTAGGGACAGGGAGATATAGCAATCAGCCCCAGCATTTT,CASSVGTGRYSNQPQHF,few,TRBJ1-5,TRBV19,TRBD1
TGTGCCAGCAGCTTAGTTACCCGACTTGGTACGCAGTATTTT,CASSLVTRLGTQYF,-,TRBJ2-3,TRBV7-5,-
TGTGCAAGTCGCTTAGGTAATCCAGGGTCACCCCTCCACTTT,CASRLGNPGSPLHF,few,TRBJ1-6,TRBV12-2,-
TGTGCCACCAGCAGAGAGGGCGGGAGGGCCCTGGAGACCCAGTACTTC,CATSREGGRALETQYF,few,TRBJ2-5,TRBV15,TRBD2
TGTGCCAGTACCACTGTAGGGGTGGATACGCAGTATTTT,CASTTVGVDTQYF,-,TRBJ2-3,TRBV19,-
TGTGCCACCAGCAGAGACTCAACAGCCCAGCTAATCACAGATACGCAGTATTTT,CATSRDSTAQLITDTQYF,-,TRBJ2-3,TRBV15,-
TGTGCCAGCAGCACTGACTGGGGACTCGGCACAGATACGCAGTATTTT,CASSTDWGLGTDTQYF,-,TRBJ2-3,TRBV11-3,-
TGTGCCAGCAAGAGGGGGGGATACAATGAGCAGTTCTTC,CASKRGGYNEQFF,-,TRBJ2-1,TRBV28,-
TGTGCCAGCAGTGAAGAAGAACAGGAAGCTTTCTTT,CASSEEEQEAFF,hyperexpanded,TRBJ1-1,TRBV9,-
TGTGCCAGCAGCCCGGGACAGGGGGCAGGGGGCACTGAAGCTTTCTTT,CASSPGQGAGGTEAFF,few,TRBJ1-1,TRBV9,TRBD1
TGTGCCAGCAGAGACGGCGGGGGGGCTTACAATGAGCAGTTCTTC,CASRDGGGAYNEQFF,-,TRBJ2-1,TRBV2,TRBD2
TGTGCCAGCAGCTTAGTCGCAGGAGAGACCGATGAAGCTTTCTTT,CASSLVAGETDEAFF,medium-sized,TRBJ1-1,TRBV11-3,-
TGTGCCAGCGGGCTGCAATCGAACACCGGGGAGCTGTTTTTT,CASGLQSNTGELFF,few,TRBJ2-2,TRBV11-3,-
TGTGCCAGCAGTTTCTATGAGGGTCTTCAGTACTTC,CASSFYEGLQYF,few,TRBJ2-7,TRBV9,-
TGTGCCAGCAGCTTAGGAGGGTTCCCCGGGGAGCTGTTTTTT,CASSLGGFPGELFF,few,TRBJ2-2,TRBV11-3,-
TGTGCCAGCAGCTTCAGCAGTCACAATCAGCCCCAGCATTTT,CASSFSSHNQPQHF,medium-sized,TRBJ1-5,TRBV11-3,-
TGTGCCAGCACCCCGTATAGGCCGACGAATAGCTATGGCTACACCTTC,CASTPYRPTNSYGYTF,-,TRBJ1-2,TRBV11-3,-
TGTGCCTGGAGTTCTGGGACAGGACAAGATCAGCCCCAGCATTTT,CAWSSGTGQDQPQHF,-,TRBJ1-5,TRBV30,TRBD1
TGCGCCAGCAGCCACCTCTCCTCGGGGAACTACGAGCAGTACTTC,CASSHLSSGNYEQYF,-,TRBJ2-7,TRBV4-1,-
TGTGCCAGCAGTTATCCGGGGGCCTATGAAGCTTTCTTT,CASSYPGAYEAFF,-,TRBJ1-1,TRBV6-8,-
TGCGCCAGCAGTCCAACAGGTCCCTATAATTCACCCCTCCACTTT,CASSPTGPYNSPLHF,-,TRBJ1-6,TRBV5-1,-
TGTGCCAGCAGCTTAAGTCTGTCAGCCAGCTCTGGGGCCAACGTCCTGACTTTC,CASSLSLSASSGANVLTF,medium-sized,TRBJ2-6,TRBV11-3,-
TGTGCCAGCAGCTATAGCGGGAAGAACCAAGAGACCCAGTACTTC,CASSYSGKNQETQYF,-,TRBJ2-5,TRBV11-3,TRBD2
TGTGCCAGAAGCTTGGGCATGGGGGATCCCGGGGAGCTGTTTTTT,CARSLGMGDPGELFF,-,TRBJ2-2,TRBV5-3,-
TGTGCCAGTAGTAGCGGTTCTGGAAACACCATATATTTT,CASSSGSGNTIYF,few,TRBJ1-3,TRBV19,-
TGCAGCGTTGTCCAACTAGGGGAGACCCAGTACTTC,CSVVQLGETQYF,-,TRBJ2-5,TRBV29-1,-
TGTGCCAGCAGCTTAAGTGTGTTCGGCGGGCGCGGAGGCACAGATACGCAGTATTTT,CASSLSVFGGRGGTDTQYF,few,TRBJ2-3,TRBV11-3,-
TGTGCCAGCAGTGAGCAGCTTTACTCCACAGATACGCAGTATTTT,CASSEQLYSTDTQYF,few,TRBJ2-3,TRBV6-8,-
TGTGCCAGCAGCTTAGGACAGCCCTCAGGGGGCTACACCTTC,CASSLGQPSGGYTF,few,TRBJ1-2,TRBV11-3,-
TGTGCCAGCAGCCGCGGACTAGGAGGGTCCTACAATGAGCAGTTCTTC,CASSRGLGGSYNEQFF,once,TRBJ2-1,TRBV14,TRBD2